Shown below are 6 T cell receptor beta chains from a single sample sequenced in a study of T cell clonality in common variable immunodeficiency. Method: immunoSEQ multiplex PCR; TCRdb's copy keeps in-frame clones and lacks some. The sample spans 6,500 to 8,500 clones; the ten largest clones claim around 3.8%. Study results and limitations: Reportedly, TCR beta sequences from common variable immunodeficiency showed fewer deletions and N-nucleotide insertions.

The antigens for these receptors are not known. Specimen: peripheral blood mononuclear cells. The receptors were gathered from a human donor with common variable immunodeficiency.

This clone ranks as medium-sized in terms of frequency. One end of the junction does not line up with germline, which may come from a read error. The CDR3 end falls 3 residues outside the read, so it is completed with the germline J gene. V usage is TRBV6-2 or TRBV6-3 and J usage is TRBJ1-2, with 7 bases aligning to TRBD1. The CDR3 contains 13 residues. From germline, CDR1 is MNHEY and CDR2 SVGEGT. Partial CDR3 DNA: TGTGCCAGCAGTGACTCCAGGGGGTTCGGC. Amino acids: CASSDSRGFG. The entire CDR3 reads CASSDSRGFGYTF.

Remarks on this clone: The CDR3 goes on 3 residues after the read ends, and that part is filled in from the germline J gene. The chain has TRBV7-9 and TRBJ2-1; TRBD2 might be the D (6 bases). Trimming cost V 10 bases and J 9 bases, with 22 bases left between them. CDR3 length: 14 residues. CDR1 and CDR2 from the germline V gene are SEHNR and FQNEAQ (reference sequence). The DNA read from the CDR3 is TGTGCCACGGAGGGGTCGGGAGCCCTGGGTGAG. Residues: CATEGSGALGE. The whole CDR3 sequence reads CATEGSGALGEQFF.

Note on this clone: Read coverage stops 3 residues before the CDR3 terminus; the germline J gene supplies the remainder. The chain recombines TRBV7-9 with TRBJ2-1; 9 nucleotides align to TRBD2. CDR3 length: 15 amino acids. Germline loops: CDR1 SEHNR, CDR2 FQNEAQ (reference sequence). V lost 5 bases, J lost 6 bases, and 8 bases stayed unmatched. The sequenced part of the CDR3 DNA is TGTGCCAGCAGCCGTGCGGGGGGGGTTGCCAATGAG. This gives the protein CASSRAGGVANE. The full CDR3 sequence reads CASSRAGGVANEQFF.

In the case of this clone: The read is 3 residues too short to cover the CDR3 end, so that end is filled in from the germline J gene. The gene calls are TRBV2 and TRBJ1-1; TRBD1 might be the D (5 bases). The CDR3 is made up of 14 amino acids. In germline, CDR1 is SNHLY, CDR2 FYNNEI. V was pared by 7 bases and J by 0 bases, with 12 bases between. CDR3 DNA, as far as it was read: TGTGCCAGCATCCTCGACAGATTGAACACTGAA. It yields the protein CASILDRLNTE. The full CDR3 is CASILDRLNTEAFF. Using reference TRBV2 and TRBJ1-1 for the parts outside the CDR3, the full variable domain is EPEVTQTPSHQVTQMGQEVILRCVPISNHLYFYWYRQILGQKVEFLVSFYNNEISEKSEIFDDQFSVERPDGSNFTLKIRSTKLEDSAMYFCASILDRLNTEAFFGQGTRLTVV.

With respect to this clone: The sequenced fragment ends 3 residues before the CDR3 boundary, so the rest is inferred from the germline J gene. The chain combines TRBV5-1 with TRBJ1-5; D ambiguous. The germline CDR1 and CDR2 sequences are SGHRS and YFSETQ. Trimming took off 5 bases at V and 2 bases at J, with 11 bases between the two ends. CDR3 length: 14 amino acids. The CDR3 loop is CASSLGSGNQPQHF. CDR3 bases read: TGCGCCAGCAGTTTAGGGTCGGGCAATCAGCCC.

On this clone: From the germline J gene comes the end of the CDR3, since the read stops 3 residues before it. The genes are TRBV19 and TRBJ2-7; the D gene is possibly TRBD1 (6 bases). Trimming cost V 0 bases and J 4 bases, with 10 bases left between them. This CDR3 region has 14 residues. CDR1 and CDR2 (germline): LNHDA, SQIVND (reference sequence). CDR3 amino acids: CASSIDLQGYEQYF. Partial CDR3 DNA: TGTGCCAGTAGTATAGACCTACAGGGATACGAG. Looking up the rest from reference TRBV19 and TRBJ2-7 gives the full variable domain: DGGITQSPKYLFRKEGQNVTLSCEQNLNHDAMYWYRQDPGQGLRLIYYSQIVNDFQKGDIAEGYSVSREKKESFPLTVTSAQKNPTAFYLCASSIDLQGYEQYFGPGTRLTVT.